The 3 T cell receptor beta chains presented below share a single source sample, sequenced in a study of shared clonotypes between healthy human individuals. Libraries were prepared by immunoSEQ multiplex PCR; TCRdb keeps only in-frame clonotypes and omits some of them. The table has 2.5 million or so clones, around nine tenths seen once. Material: naive CD4+ T cells sorted from blood. The subset was: CD45RA+ positively selected. The origin of the receptors is a man younger than 35 in good health.

This chain connects TRBV11-2 to TRBJ2-1; TRBD2 is a possible D gene (5 bases). The CDR3 contains 18 residues. Germline V CDR1 and CDR2: SGHAT, FQNNGV. The germline V and J ends were trimmed by 2 bases and 0 bases, with 17 bases remaining between them. CDR3 sequence (DNA): TGTGCCAGCAGCTTATTCGGCGGGCTTTCAGACTCCTACAATGAGCAGTTCTTC. This encodes CASSLFGGLSDSYNEQFF.

The chain couples TRBV5-1 to TRBJ2-3, with D possibly TRBD2 on 6 matching bases. V dropped 4 bases and J dropped 5 bases, with 17 bases sitting between them. This CDR3 comprises 15 residues. The germline V gene encodes CDR1 SGHRS and CDR2 YFSETQ. CDR3 sequence: CASSPPTGTLDTQYF. CDR3 DNA: TGCGCCAGCAGCCCACCGACCGGGACTTTAGATACGCAGTATTTT.

The genes are TRBV11-2 and TRBJ2-7; the D is unclear. CDR3 length: 14 amino acids. CDR1 and CDR2 from the germline V gene are SGHAT and FQNNGV. V shed 1 base and J shed 3 bases, with 10 bases lying between them. The CDR3 is CASSLASFVYEQYF. For the CDR3, the DNA is TGTGCCAGCAGCTTAGCCTCCTTCGTCTACGAGCAGTACTTC.